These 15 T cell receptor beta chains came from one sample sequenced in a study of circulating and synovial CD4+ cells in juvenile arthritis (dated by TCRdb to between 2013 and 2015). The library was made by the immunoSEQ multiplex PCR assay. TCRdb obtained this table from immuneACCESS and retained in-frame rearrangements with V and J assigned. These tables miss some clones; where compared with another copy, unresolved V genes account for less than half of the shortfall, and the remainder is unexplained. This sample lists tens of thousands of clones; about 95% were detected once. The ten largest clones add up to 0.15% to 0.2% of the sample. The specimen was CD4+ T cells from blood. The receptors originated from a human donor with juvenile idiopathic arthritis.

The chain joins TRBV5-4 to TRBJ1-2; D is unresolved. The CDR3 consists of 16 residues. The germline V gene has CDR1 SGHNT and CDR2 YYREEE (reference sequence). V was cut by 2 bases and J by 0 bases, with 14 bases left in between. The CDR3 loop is CASSLLTSLANYGYTF. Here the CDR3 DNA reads TGTGCCAGCAGCTTACTCACTAGTTTAGCTAACTATGGCTACACCTTC.

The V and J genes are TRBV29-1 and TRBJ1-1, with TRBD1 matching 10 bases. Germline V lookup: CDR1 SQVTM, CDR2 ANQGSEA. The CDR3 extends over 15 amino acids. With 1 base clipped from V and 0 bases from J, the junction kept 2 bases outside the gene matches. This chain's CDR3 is CSVEGTGGLNTEAFF. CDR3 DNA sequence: TGCAGCGTTGAAGGGACAGGGGGTTTGAACACTGAAGCTTTCTTT. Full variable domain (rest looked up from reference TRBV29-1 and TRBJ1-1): SAVISQKPSRDICQRGTSLTIQCQVDSQVTMMFWYRQQPGQSLTLIATANQGSEATYESGFVIDKFPISRPNLTFSTLTVSNMSPEDSSIYLCSVEGTGGLNTEAFFGQGTRLTVV.

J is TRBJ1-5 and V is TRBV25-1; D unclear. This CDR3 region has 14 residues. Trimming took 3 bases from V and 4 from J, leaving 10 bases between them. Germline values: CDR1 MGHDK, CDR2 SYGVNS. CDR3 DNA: TGTGCCAGCAGTGAGGGAGGGATTAATCAGCCCCAGCATTTT. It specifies CASSEGGINQPQHF.

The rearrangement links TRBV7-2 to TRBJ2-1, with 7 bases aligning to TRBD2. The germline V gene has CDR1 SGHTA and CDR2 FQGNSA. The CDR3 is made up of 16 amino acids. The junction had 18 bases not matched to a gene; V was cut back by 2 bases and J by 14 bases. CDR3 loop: CASSLSLGGRAGGKFF. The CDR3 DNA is TGTGCCAGCAGCTTATCCCTTGGGGGGAGGGCCGGGGGTAAGTTCTTC.

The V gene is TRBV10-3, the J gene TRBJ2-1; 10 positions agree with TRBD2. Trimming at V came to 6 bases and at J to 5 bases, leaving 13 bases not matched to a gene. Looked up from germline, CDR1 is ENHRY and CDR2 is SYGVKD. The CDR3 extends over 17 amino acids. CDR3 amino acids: CAISLLPLAGANNEQFF. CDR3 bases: TGTGCCATCAGCCTTCTCCCCCTAGCGGGGGCTAACAATGAGCAGTTCTTC.

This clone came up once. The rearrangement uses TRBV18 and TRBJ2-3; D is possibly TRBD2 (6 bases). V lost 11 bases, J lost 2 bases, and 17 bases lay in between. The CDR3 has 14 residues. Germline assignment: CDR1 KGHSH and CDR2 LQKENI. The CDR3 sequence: CASSSGPVTDTQYF. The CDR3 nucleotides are TGTGCCTCTTCCAGCGGGCCCGTCACAGATACGCAGTATTTT.

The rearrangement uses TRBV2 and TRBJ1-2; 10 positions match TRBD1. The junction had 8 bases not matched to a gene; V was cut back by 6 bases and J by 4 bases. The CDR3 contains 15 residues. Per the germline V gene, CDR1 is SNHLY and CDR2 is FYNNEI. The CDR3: CASSEWWTGGYGYTF. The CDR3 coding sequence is TGTGCCAGCAGCGAATGGTGGACAGGGGGCTATGGCTACACCTTC.

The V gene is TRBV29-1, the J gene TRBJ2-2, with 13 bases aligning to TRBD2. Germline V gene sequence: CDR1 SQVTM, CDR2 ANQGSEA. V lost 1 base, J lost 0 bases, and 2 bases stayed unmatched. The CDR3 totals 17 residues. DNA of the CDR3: TGCAGCGTTGAAGGGACTAGCGGGGGAACGAACACCGGGGAGCTGTTTTTT. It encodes CSVEGTSGGTNTGELFF.

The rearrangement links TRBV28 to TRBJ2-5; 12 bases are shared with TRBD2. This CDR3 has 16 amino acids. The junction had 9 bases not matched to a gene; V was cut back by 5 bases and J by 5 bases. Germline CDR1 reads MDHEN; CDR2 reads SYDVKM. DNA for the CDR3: TGTGCCAGCAGTGGGGCCGGACTAGCGGGGAAGGAGACCCAGTACTTC. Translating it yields CASSGAGLAGKETQYF.

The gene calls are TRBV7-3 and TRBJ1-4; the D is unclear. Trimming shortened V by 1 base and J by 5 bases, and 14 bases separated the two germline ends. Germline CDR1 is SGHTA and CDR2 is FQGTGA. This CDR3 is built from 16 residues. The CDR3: CASSLISSSGNEKLFF. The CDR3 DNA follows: TGTGCCAGCAGCTTAATTTCTTCGTCGGGAAATGAAAAACTGTTTTTT. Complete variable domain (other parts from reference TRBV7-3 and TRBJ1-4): GAGVSQTPSNKVTEKGKYVELRCDPISGHTALYWYRQSLGQGPEFLIYFQGTGAADDSGLPNDRFFAVRPEGSVSTLKIQRTERGDSAVYLCASSLISSSGNEKLFFGSGTQLSVL.

DNA of the CDR3: TGTGCCAGCAGTAGGCCGGGACAGGGGGCGCGTGGTGGCTACACCTTC. As protein: CASSRPGQGARGGYTF. This chain joins TRBV7-9 and TRBJ1-2; 12 bases agree with TRBD1. CDR3 length: 16 amino acids. The trim removed 6 bases at V and 7 bases at J, leaving 12 bases unmatched. From germline, CDR1 is SEHNR and CDR2 FQNEAQ (reference sequence).

In DNA form, the CDR3 reads TGTGCCAGTACCCCAGGAACCTCTGGAAACACCATATATTTT. Translating gives CASTPGTSGNTIYF. The chain has TRBV19 and TRBJ1-3; D is unresolved. Between the trimmed V and J ends, which lost 7 bases and 0 bases, there was a span of 10 bases. The germline CDR1 and CDR2 sequences are LNHDA and SQIVND (reference sequence). The CDR3 loop spans 14 amino acids.

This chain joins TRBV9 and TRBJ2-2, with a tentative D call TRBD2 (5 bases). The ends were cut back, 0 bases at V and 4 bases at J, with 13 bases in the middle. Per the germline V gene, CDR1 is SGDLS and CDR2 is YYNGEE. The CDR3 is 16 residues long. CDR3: CASSVVSGGGTGELFF. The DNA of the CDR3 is TGTGCCAGCAGCGTAGTTTCTGGCGGAGGCACCGGGGAGCTGTTTTTT.

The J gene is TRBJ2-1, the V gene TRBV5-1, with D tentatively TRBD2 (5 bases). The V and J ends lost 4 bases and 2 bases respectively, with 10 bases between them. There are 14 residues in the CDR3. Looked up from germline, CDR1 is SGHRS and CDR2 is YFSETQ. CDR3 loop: CASSEGGAYNEQFF. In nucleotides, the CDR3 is TGCGCCAGCAGCGAGGGCGGCGCCTACAATGAGCAGTTCTTC. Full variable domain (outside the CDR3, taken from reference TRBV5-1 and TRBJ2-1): KAGVTQTPRYLIKTRGQQVTLSCSPISGHRSVSWYQQTPGQGLQFLFEYFSETQRNKGNFPGRFSGRQFSNSRSEMNVSTLELGDSALYLCASSEGGAYNEQFFGPGTRLTVL.

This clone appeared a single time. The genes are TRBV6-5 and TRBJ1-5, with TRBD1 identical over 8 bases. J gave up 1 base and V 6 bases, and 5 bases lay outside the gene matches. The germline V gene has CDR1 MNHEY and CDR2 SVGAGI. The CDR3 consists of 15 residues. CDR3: CASSPGGRSNQPQHF. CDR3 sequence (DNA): TGTGCCAGCAGCCCAGGGGGCAGAAGCAATCAGCCCCAGCATTTT.